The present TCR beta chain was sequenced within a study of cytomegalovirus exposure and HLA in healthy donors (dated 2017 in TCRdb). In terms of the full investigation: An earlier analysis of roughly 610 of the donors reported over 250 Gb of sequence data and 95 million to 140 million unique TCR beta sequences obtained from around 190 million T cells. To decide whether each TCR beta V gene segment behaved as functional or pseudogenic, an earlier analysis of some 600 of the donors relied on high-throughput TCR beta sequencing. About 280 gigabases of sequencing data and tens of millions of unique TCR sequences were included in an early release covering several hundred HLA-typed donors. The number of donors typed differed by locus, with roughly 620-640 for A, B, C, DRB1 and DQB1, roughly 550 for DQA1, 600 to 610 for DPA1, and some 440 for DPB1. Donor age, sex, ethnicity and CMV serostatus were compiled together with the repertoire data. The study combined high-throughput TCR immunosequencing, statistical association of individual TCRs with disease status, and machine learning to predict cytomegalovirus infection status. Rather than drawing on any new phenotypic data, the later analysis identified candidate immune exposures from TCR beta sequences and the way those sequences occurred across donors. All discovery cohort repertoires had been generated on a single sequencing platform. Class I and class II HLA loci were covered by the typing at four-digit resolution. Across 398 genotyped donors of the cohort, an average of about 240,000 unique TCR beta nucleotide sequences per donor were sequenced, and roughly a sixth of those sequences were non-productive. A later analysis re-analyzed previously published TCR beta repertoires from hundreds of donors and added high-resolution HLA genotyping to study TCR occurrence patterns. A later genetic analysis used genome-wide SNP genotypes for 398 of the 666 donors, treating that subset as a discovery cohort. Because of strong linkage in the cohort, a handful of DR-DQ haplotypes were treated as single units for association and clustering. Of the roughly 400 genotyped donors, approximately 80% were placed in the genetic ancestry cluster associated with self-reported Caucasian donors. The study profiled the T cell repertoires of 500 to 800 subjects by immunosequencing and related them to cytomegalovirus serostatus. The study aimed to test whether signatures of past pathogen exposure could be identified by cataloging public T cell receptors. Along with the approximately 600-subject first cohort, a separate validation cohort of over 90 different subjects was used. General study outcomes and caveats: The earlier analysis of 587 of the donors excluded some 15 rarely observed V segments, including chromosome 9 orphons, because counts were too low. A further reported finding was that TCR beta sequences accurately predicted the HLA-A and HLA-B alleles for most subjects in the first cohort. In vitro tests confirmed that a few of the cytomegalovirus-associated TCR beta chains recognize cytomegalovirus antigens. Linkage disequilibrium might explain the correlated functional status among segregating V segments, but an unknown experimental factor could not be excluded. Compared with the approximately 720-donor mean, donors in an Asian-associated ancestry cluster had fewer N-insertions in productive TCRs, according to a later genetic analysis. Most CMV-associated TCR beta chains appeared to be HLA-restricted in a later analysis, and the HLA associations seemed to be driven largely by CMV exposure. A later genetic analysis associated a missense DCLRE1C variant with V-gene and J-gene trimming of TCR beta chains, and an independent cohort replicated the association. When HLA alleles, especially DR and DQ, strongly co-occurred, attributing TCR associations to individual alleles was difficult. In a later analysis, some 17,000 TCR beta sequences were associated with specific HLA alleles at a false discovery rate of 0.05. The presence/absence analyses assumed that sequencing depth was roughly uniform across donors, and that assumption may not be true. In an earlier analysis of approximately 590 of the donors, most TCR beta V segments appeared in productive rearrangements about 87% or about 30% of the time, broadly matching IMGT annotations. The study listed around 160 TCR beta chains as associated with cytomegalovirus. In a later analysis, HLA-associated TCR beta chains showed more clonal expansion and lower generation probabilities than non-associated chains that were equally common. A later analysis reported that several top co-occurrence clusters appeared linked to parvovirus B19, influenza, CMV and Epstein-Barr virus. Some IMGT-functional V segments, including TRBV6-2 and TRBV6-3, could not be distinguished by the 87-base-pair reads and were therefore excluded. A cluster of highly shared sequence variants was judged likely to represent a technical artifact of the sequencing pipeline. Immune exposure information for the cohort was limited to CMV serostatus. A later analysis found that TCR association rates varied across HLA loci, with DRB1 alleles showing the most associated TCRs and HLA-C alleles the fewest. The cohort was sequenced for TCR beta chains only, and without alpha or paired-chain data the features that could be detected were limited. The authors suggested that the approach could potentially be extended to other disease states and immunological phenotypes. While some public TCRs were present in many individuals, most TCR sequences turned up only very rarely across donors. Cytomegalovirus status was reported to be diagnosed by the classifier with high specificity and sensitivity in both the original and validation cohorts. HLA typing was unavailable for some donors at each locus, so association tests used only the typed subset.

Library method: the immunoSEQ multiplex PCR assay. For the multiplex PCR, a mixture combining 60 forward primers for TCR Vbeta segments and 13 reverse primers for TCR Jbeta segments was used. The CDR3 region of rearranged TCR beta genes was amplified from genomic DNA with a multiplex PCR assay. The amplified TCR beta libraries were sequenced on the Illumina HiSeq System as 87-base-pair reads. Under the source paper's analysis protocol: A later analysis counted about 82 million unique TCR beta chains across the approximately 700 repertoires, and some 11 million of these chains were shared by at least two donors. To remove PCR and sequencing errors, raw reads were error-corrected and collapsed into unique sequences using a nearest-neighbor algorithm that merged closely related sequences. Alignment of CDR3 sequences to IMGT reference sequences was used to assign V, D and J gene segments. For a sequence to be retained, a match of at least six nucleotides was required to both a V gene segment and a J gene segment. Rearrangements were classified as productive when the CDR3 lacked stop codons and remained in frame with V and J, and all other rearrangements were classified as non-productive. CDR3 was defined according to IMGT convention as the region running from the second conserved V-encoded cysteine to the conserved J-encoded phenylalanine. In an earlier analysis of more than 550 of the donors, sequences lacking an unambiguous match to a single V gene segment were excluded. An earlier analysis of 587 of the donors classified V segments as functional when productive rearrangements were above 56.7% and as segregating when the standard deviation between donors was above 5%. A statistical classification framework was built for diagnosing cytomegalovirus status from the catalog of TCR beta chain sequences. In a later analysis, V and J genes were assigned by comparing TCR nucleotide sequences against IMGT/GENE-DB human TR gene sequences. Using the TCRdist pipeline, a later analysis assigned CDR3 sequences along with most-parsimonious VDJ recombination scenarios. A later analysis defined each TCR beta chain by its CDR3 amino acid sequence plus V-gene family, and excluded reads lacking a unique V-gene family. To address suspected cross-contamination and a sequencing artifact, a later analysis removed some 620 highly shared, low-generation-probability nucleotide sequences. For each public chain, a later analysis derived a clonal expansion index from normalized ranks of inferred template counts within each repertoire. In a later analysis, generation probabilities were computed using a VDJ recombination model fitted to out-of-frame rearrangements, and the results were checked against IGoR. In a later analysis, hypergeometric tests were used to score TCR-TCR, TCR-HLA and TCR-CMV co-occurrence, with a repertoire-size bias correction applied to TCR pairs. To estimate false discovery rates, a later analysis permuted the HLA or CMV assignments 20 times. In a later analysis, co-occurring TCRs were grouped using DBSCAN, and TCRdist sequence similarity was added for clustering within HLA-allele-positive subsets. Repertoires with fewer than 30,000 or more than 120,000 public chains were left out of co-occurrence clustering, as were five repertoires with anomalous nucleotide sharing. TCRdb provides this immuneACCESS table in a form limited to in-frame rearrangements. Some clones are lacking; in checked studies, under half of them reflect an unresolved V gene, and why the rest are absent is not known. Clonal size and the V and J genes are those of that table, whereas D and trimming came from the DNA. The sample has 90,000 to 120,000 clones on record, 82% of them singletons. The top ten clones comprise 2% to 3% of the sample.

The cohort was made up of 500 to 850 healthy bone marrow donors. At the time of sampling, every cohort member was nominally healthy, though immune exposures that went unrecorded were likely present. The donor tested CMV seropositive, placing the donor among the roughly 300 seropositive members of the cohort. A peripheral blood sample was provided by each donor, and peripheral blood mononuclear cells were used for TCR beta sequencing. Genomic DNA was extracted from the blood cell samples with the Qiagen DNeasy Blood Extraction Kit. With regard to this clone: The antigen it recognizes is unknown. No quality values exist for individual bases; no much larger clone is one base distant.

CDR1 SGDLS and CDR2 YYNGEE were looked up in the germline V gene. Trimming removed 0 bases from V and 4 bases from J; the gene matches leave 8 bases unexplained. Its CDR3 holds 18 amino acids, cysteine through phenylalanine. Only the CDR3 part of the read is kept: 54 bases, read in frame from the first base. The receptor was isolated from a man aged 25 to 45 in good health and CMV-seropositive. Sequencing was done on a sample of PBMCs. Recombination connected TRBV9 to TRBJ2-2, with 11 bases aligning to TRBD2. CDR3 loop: CASSVASSGGARTGELFF. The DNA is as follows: TGTGCCAGCAGCGTAGCGAGTAGCGGGGGGGCTCGCACCGGGGAGCTGTTTTTT.